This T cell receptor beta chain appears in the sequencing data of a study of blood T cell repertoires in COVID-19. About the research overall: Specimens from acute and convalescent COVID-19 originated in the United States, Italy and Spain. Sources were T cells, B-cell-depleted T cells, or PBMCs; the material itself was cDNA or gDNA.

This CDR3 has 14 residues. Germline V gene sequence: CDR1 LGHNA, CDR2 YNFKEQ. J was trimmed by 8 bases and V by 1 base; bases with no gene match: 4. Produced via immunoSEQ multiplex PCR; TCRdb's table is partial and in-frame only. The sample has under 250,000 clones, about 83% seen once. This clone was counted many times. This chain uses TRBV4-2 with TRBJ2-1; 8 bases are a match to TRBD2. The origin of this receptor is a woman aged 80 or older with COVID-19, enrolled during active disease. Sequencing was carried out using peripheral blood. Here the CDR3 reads CASSQAGGRDEQFF. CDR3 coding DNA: TGTGCCAGCAGCCAAGCGGGGGGGCGGGATGAGCAGTTCTTC.